The 24 T cell receptor beta chains in this list originate from one sample, sequenced in a study of T cell responses to AZD1222 COVID-19 vaccine. The assay was immunoSEQ multiplex PCR, and TCRdb's table has in-frame clones only and misses some. The table lists tens of thousands of clones, 65% to 80% of them singletons. The specimen was peripheral blood, collected on day 0 of MenACWY control vaccination. These receptors were collected from an adult in good health.

The genes are TRBV7-9 and TRBJ1-4; D gene ambiguous. Germline lookup yields CDR1 SEHNR and CDR2 FQNEAQ (reference sequence). Between the trimmed V and J ends, which lost 2 bases and 4 bases, there was a span of 11 bases. The CDR3 sequence is 15 residues long. The CDR3 bases are TGTGCCAGCAGCTTACGGGTACAGATTAATGAAAAACTGTTTTTT. Protein: CASSLRVQINEKLFF.

This chain links TRBV3-1 (or the pseudogene TRBV3-2) with TRBJ2-6; no firm D call. V was clipped by 4 bases and J by 4 bases, with 17 bases between them. This CDR3 spans 17 amino acids. The germline CDR1 and CDR2 sequences are LGHDT and YNNKEL (reference sequence). CDR3 DNA: TGTGCCAGCAGCCGCGGACGATTGCTCGGAGGGGCCAACGTCCTGACTTTC. Residues: CASSRGRLLGGANVLTF.

About this clone: Other DNA sequences of this sample code for an identical CDR3. This chain connects TRBV3-1 (or the pseudogene TRBV3-2) to TRBJ1-5; D not certain. The germline V gene encodes CDR1 LGHDT and CDR2 YNNKEL (reference sequence). CDR3 length: 16 amino acids. Trimming pared 1 base from V and 2 bases from J, leaving 12 bases between. CDR3 protein: CASSQGVGQGNQPQHF. CDR3 nucleotides: TGTGCCAGCAGCCAAGGGGTCGGCCAGGGCAATCAGCCCCAGCATTTT.

This chain links TRBV19 with TRBJ1-2, with no clear D. V was cut by 5 bases and J by 2 bases, with 12 bases left in between. The CDR3 consists of 14 residues. Germline V gene sequence: CDR1 LNHDA, CDR2 SQIVND (reference sequence). The CDR3: CASSSSHGNYGYTF. The CDR3 DNA sequence: TGTGCCAGTAGTTCATCCCATGGGAACTATGGCTACACCTTC.

The J gene is TRBJ2-2, the V gene TRBV24-1; 8 nucleotides match TRBD2. This CDR3 has 17 amino acids. V dropped 2 bases and J dropped 6; count of bases not matched to a gene: 10. Germline V gene data show CDR1 as KGHDR and CDR2 as SFDVKD. The CDR3 loop is CATSDSGAGVVAGELFF. CDR3 coding DNA: TGTGCCACCAGTGATTCAGGAGCGGGAGTGGTGGCCGGGGAGCTGTTTTTT.

V usage is TRBV30 and J usage is TRBJ1-6; D is undetermined. The CDR3 is 17 residues long. V lost 3 bases and J lost 7, with 22 bases in between. Looked up from germline, CDR1 is GTSNPN and CDR2 is SVGIG (reference sequence). The CDR3 loop is CAWRFGDFSLGNSPLHF. The CDR3 DNA is TGTGCCTGGAGGTTTGGGGATTTCAGTCTCGGGAATTCACCCCTCCACTTT.

There are a few counts of this clone. The chain couples TRBV5-8 to TRBJ1-5; TRBD1 is a possible D gene (5 bases). CDR3 length equals 15 residues. CDR1 and CDR2 (germline): SGHTS, YDEGEE. Between the trimmed V and J ends, which lost 4 bases and 0 bases, there was a span of 11 bases. The CDR3 reads CASSRGTGSNQPQHF. For the CDR3, the DNA is TGTGCCAGCAGCAGAGGGACGGGTAGCAATCAGCCCCAGCATTTT. Full variable domain (remainder filled in from reference TRBV5-8 and TRBJ1-5): EAGVTQSPTHLIKTRGQQATLRCSPISGHTSVYWYQQALGLGLQFLLWYDEGEERNRGNFPPRFSGRQFPNYSSELNVNALELEDSALYLCASSRGTGSNQPQHFGDGTRLSIL.

CDR3 in amino acids: CASSLDGDTGELFF. Here the CDR3 DNA reads TGCGCCAGCAGCTTGGATGGGGACACCGGGGAGCTGTTTTTT. V usage is TRBV5-1 and J usage is TRBJ2-2; unclear D gene. Germline V gene data show CDR1 as SGHRS and CDR2 as YFSETQ. V was trimmed by 0 bases and J by 3 bases, leaving 6 bases between them. The CDR3 spans 14 residues.

This chain joins TRBV19 and TRBJ1-2; tentatively, D is TRBD1 (5 bases). The CDR3 is made up of 15 amino acids. CDR1 is LNHDA, CDR2 SQIVND, per germline (reference sequence). V lost 1 base, J lost 8 bases, and 17 bases lay in between. CDR3 region: CASSIGDPRYYGYTF. CDR3 bases: TGTGCCAGTAGTATAGGGGACCCAAGATATTACGGCTACACCTTC.

The CDR3 bases are TGTGCCAGCAGCCTAGATCTTAGCGGGAGCTCCTACAATGAGCAGTTCTTC. This codes for CASSLDLSGSSYNEQFF. J is TRBJ2-1 and V is TRBV3-1 (or the pseudogene TRBV3-2), with 9 nucleotides matching TRBD2. This CDR3 is built from 17 residues. Germline CDR1 and CDR2: LGHDT and YNNKEL (reference sequence). Trimming took 4 bases from V and 0 from J; bases not matched to a gene: 7.

The chain links TRBV18 to TRBJ2-2; TRBD1 is a possible D gene (6 bases). Germline V CDR1 and CDR2: KGHSH, LQKENI. The CDR3 totals 17 residues. V was cut by 3 bases and J by 4 bases, with 18 bases left in between. CDR3 residues: CASSPYLQGGGTGELFF. CDR3 bases: TGTGCCAGCTCACCTTATCTACAGGGTGGAGGCACCGGGGAGCTGTTTTTT.

There are a few counts of this clone. The chain joins TRBV30 to TRBJ2-3, with 9 bases lining up with TRBD1. Germline loops: CDR1 GTSNPN, CDR2 SVGIG (reference sequence). The length of the CDR3 is 15 residues. J lost 3 bases, V lost 5 bases, and 9 bases had no gene match. The CDR3 loop is CAWYYRDRDTDTQYF. CDR3 in DNA: TGTGCCTGGTACTACCGGGACAGGGATACAGATACGCAGTATTTT.

The chain links TRBV5-1 to TRBJ2-5; 9 bases line up with TRBD1. In germline, CDR1 is SGHRS, CDR2 YFSETQ. J gave up 4 bases and V 0 bases, and 10 bases lay outside the gene matches. The CDR3 has 17 residues. Written as DNA, the CDR3 is TGCGCCAGCAGCTTGGCCGACTCCGGGACAGGGAGAGAGACCCAGTACTTC. Protein: CASSLADSGTGRETQYF.

The gene calls are TRBV3-1 (or the pseudogene TRBV3-2) and TRBJ2-3; D unresolved. The CDR3 runs to 14 residues. Germline assignment: CDR1 LGHDT and CDR2 YNNKEL (reference sequence). V lost 0 bases and J 2 bases, leaving 6 bases between the germline ends. As DNA, the CDR3 is TGTGCCAGCAGCCAAGATCCTTCCACAGATACGCAGTATTTT. This sequence encodes CASSQDPSTDTQYF.

The chain combines TRBV5-1 with TRBJ1-1, with D tentatively TRBD1 (6 bases). The CDR3 length is 13 residues. V lost 9 bases, J lost 1 base, and 13 bases lay in between. Germline loops: CDR1 SGHRS, CDR2 YFSETQ. The CDR3 here is CATSDRPNTEAFF. The DNA of the CDR3 is TGCGCCACCTCGGACAGACCGAACACTGAAGCTTTCTTT.

The rearrangement uses TRBV5-4 and TRBJ1-1; D is uncertain. The CDR3 sequence is 14 residues long. Germline V gene data show CDR1 as SGHNT and CDR2 as YYREEE (reference sequence). V lost 2 bases and J lost 0, with 8 bases in between. CDR3 sequence reads: CASSFPGLNTEAFF. CDR3 sequence (DNA): TGTGCCAGCAGCTTTCCCGGCCTGAACACTGAAGCTTTCTTT.

V and J are TRBV9 and TRBJ2-3, with TRBD2 identical over 9 bases. V gave up 1 base and J gave up 4 bases; unmatched junction bases: 10. Germline loops: CDR1 SGDLS, CDR2 YYNGEE. This CDR3 contains 17 residues. As DNA, the CDR3 is TGTGCCAGCAGCGTATTCGCGCGGGAGGGCCGGGCAGATACGCAGTATTTT. Amino acids: CASSVFAREGRADTQYF.

The chain links TRBV5-4 to TRBJ1-2, with 9 bases identical to TRBD1. Looked up from germline, CDR1 is SGHNT and CDR2 is YYREEE (reference sequence). V trimming: 4 bases; J trimming: 4 bases; junction bases outside the gene matches: 11. The CDR3 consists of 16 residues. For the CDR3, the DNA is TGTGCCAGCAGCGCCCGGGACAGGGCCGTTTTCTATGGCTACACCTTC. Protein: CASSARDRAVFYGYTF.

The rearrangement uses TRBV9 and TRBJ1-2; unclear D gene. Germline CDR1 is SGDLS and CDR2 is YYNGEE. The V end lost 4 bases, the J end lost 0 bases, and 7 bases lay between the germline ends. There are 13 residues in the CDR3. The CDR3 protein is CASSLRANYGYTF. The CDR3 coding sequence is TGTGCCAGCAGCCTGAGGGCTAACTATGGCTACACCTTC.

This chain joins TRBV4-1 and TRBJ2-3; D unresolved. The CDR3 has 11 residues. The V gene's germline CDR1 is MGHRA and CDR2 YSYEKL. Trimming removed 6 bases from V and 6 bases from J, with 7 bases in between. The chain's CDR3 is CASSLRDTQYF. The DNA for the CDR3 is TGCGCCAGCAGTCTAAGGGATACGCAGTATTTT.

The chain has TRBV5-1 and TRBJ1-5, with D possibly TRBD1 on 6 matching bases. The ends were cut back, 4 bases at V and 5 bases at J, with 22 bases in the middle. Germline V gives CDR1 SGHRS, CDR2 YFSETQ. This CDR3 contains 17 residues. The CDR3 sequence is CASSPEGVPAGHQPQHF. The CDR3 DNA sequence: TGCGCCAGCAGCCCGGAGGGGGTCCCCGCAGGGCATCAGCCCCAGCATTTT.

The chain combines TRBV19 with TRBJ2-2; D is uncertain. The CDR3 extends over 15 amino acids. Germline CDR1 reads LNHDA; CDR2 reads SQIVND (reference sequence). Trimming stripped 6 bases from V and 3 bases from J, with 14 bases between. As DNA, the CDR3 is TGTGCCAGTAGCGGCGGAACTTTTCACACCGGGGAGCTGTTTTTT. Translated, it gives CASSGGTFHTGELFF. The full variable domain, completed using reference TRBV19 and TRBJ2-2, is DGGITQSPKYLFRKEGQNVTLSCEQNLNHDAMYWYRQDPGQGLRLIYYSQIVNDFQKGDIAEGYSVSREKKESFPLTVTSAQKNPTAFYLCASSGGTFHTGELFFGEGSRLTVL.

The chain carries TRBV3-1 (or the pseudogene TRBV3-2) and TRBJ1-2, with D tentatively TRBD1 (5 bases). The germline V and J ends were trimmed by 8 bases and 8 bases, with 18 bases remaining between them. The V gene's germline CDR1 is LGHDT and CDR2 YNNKEL (reference sequence). CDR3 length: 13 amino acids. CDR3 DNA sequence: TGTGCCAGCGCGGAGGTGCGGGGGAGCGGCTACACCTTC. It encodes CASAEVRGSGYTF.

This clone was seen a single time. This sequence joins TRBV28 and TRBJ1-5; tentative D call: TRBD1 (5 bases). Germline CDR1 reads MDHEN; CDR2 reads SYDVKM. The CDR3 totals 12 residues. V was pared by 3 bases and J by 6 bases, with 6 bases between. CDR3 region: CASSLGVQPQHF. CDR3 nucleotide sequence: TGTGCCAGCAGTTTGGGGGTTCAGCCCCAGCATTTT.